The clone carrying this TCR beta chain was observed a handful of times. Its cognate antigen is unknown. This sample is drawn from a study of T cell repertoires in cytomegalovirus infection. Study-level information: The authors relied on CMV epitopes, both recently identified HLA-C-restricted and well-studied HLA-B-restricted.

TCRdb re-called the reads with MiXCR, one entry per CDR3 protein. The profile covers tens of thousands of distinct CDR3 sequences, with 20% appearing a single time and roughly two thirds taken by the ten largest. Per germline, CDR1 SGHKS and CDR2 YYEKEE (reference sequence). V lost 2 bases, J lost 5 bases, and 16 bases lay in between. This CDR3 spans 15 amino acids. Study-level findings and limits: There were HLA-C-restricted CMV-specific TCR beta clonotypes dominating the ex vivo response. CMV carriers with the relevant HLA were identified by cumulative public TCR beta family frequency.

Sample: CD8+ T cells from cultured PBMCs, taken from culture after CMV antigen stimulation. This TCR derives from a human donor in good health (CMV status not recorded). Some clones in this sample may be carry-over from other donors' samples. The chain has TRBV5-5 and TRBJ1-1; D not certain. CDR3 DNA: TGTGCCAGCAGCTTACAAAGAACGGTGAGGACTGAAGCTTTCTTT. This sequence encodes CASSLQRTVRTEAFF. The whole variable domain, remainder taken from reference TRBV5-5 and TRBJ1-1, is DAGVTQSPTHLIKTRGQQVTLRCSPISGHKSVSWYQQVLGQGPQFIFQYYEKEERGRGNFPDRFSARQFPNYSSELNVNALLLGDSALYLCASSLQRTVRTEAFFGQGTRLTVV.